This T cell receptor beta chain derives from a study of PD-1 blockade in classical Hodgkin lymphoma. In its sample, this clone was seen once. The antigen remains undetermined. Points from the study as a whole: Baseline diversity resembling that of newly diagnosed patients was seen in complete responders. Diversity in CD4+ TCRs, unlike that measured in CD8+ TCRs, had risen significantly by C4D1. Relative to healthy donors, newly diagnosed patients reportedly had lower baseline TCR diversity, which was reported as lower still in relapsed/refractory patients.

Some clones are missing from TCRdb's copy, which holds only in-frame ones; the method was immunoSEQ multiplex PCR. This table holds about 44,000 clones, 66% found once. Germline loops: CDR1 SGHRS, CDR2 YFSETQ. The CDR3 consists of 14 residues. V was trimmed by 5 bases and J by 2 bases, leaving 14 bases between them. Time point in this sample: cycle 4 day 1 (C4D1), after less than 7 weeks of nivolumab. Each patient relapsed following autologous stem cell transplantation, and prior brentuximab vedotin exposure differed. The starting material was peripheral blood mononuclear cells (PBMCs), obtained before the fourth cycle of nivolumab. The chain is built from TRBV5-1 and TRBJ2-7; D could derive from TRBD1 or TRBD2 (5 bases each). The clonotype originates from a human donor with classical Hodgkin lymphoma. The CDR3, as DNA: TGCGCCAGCAGGCTTTCAGGGAGAGCCTACGAGCAGTACTTC. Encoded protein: CASRLSGRAYEQYF. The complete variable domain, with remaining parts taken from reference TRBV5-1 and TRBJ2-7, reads KAGVTQTPRYLIKTRGQQVTLSCSPISGHRSVSWYQQTPGQGLQFLFEYFSETQRNKGNFPGRFSGRQFSNSRSEMNVSTLELGDSALYLCASRLSGRAYEQYFGPGTRLTVT.